The clone carrying this TCR beta chain was observed a single time. This record belongs to a study of blood T cell repertoires in COVID-19. Across the study: Some COVID-19 samples were acute and others convalescent; all came from the United States, Italy and Spain. The cDNA or gDNA used as material had been derived from T cells, B-cell-depleted T cells, or PBMCs.

Measured with immunoSEQ multiplex PCR; TCRdb has only the in-frame clones, and not every one. The data show some 100,000 clones, 89% seen once. CDR1 and CDR2 from the germline V gene are SGHRS and YFSETQ. V lost 0 bases and J lost 9, with 16 bases in between. CDR3 size: 16 residues. The specimen was peripheral blood. This clonotype was sampled from a woman aged 70-85 years with acute or convalescent COVID-19. V and J are TRBV5-1 and TRBJ1-6; a possible D gene is TRBD1 (6 bases). DNA for the CDR3: TGCGCCAGCAGCTTGGGGTCAGGGGTGTTTGGTTCACCCCTCCACTTT. Amino acid sequence: CASSLGSGVFGSPLHF.